One sample yielded the 22 T cell receptor beta chains listed below, sequenced in a study of Graves' ophthalmopathy and Graves' hyperthyroidism. The authors amplified TCR beta CDR3 regions from RNA transcripts. An initial RT-PCR round employing HTBI primers preceded a second-round multiplex PCR. TCRdb itself ran the multiplex PCR reads through MiXCR, one entry per CDR3 protein. The sample carries roughly 300,000 distinct CDR3 sequences, roughly a sixth recorded once. The source material was peripheral blood. The receptors stem from an adult man with Graves' ophthalmopathy.

This clonotype appeared many times. The chain is built from TRBV2 and TRBJ1-6; D not resolved. The CDR3 totals 14 residues. The germline V gene has CDR1 SNHLY and CDR2 FYNNEI. V was pared by 0 bases and J by 6 bases, with 6 bases between. In DNA form, the CDR3 reads TGTGCCAGCAGTGAAGCTGGACCTAATTCACCCCTCCACTTT. Translating it yields CASSEAGPNSPLHF.

The chain combines TRBV3-1 with TRBJ1-1; D is uncertain. The CDR3 loop spans 17 amino acids. CDR1 is LGHDT, CDR2 YNNKEL, per germline (reference sequence). Trimming took 3 bases from V and 2 from J, leaving 19 bases between them. CDR3 coding DNA: TGTGCCAGCAGCCAGCGTCTGGGTTTACGGGGTAACACTGAAGCTTTCTTT. Translated, it gives CASSQRLGLRGNTEAFF.

This clonotype occurred many times. This chain joins TRBV10-3 and TRBJ1-1, with a tentative D call TRBD1 (5 bases). Deletions cut 3 bases from V and 4 bases from J, with 18 bases between. Looked up from germline, CDR1 is ENHRY and CDR2 is SYGVKD. The CDR3 is made up of 16 amino acids. CDR3 amino acids: CAISEPGNPGGTEAFF. The CDR3 nucleotides are TGTGCCATCAGTGAACCGGGGAACCCGGGGGGCACTGAAGCTTTCTTT.

This clonotype was counted at least ten times. The V and J genes are TRBV6-1 and TRBJ1-5; unclear D gene. V was shortened by 1 base and J by 6 bases, with 1 base between the two germline ends. Germline CDR1 and CDR2: MNHNS and SASEGT. The CDR3 has 11 residues. The CDR3 reads CASSEVQPQHF. Here the CDR3 DNA reads TGTGCCAGCAGTGAAGTTCAGCCCCAGCATTTT.

This clonotype was recorded many times. This chain links TRBV12-3 or TRBV12-4 with TRBJ2-7; 8 nucleotides agree with TRBD2. The CDR3 contains 14 residues. V lost 5 bases to trimming and J lost 3 bases; unmatched junction nucleotides: 6. CDR3 in amino acids: CASSTTSGGYEQYF. The CDR3 coding sequence is TGTGCCAGCAGTACTACTAGCGGTGGCTACGAGCAGTACTTC.

This clonotype was picked up many times. A junction end diverges from the germline sequence, so it may reflect a read error. This chain uses TRBV27 with TRBJ2-7; D possibly matches TRBD1 or TRBD2 (5 bases each). Germline CDR1 and CDR2: MNHEY and SMNVEV (reference sequence). There are 15 residues in the CDR3. CDR3 residues: CASSLGTRSSYEQYF. The CDR3 nucleotides are TGCGCCAGCAGTTTAGGGACGAGGAGCTCCTACGAGCAGTACTTC.

In this sample, this clonotype turned up many times. This chain uses TRBV12-3 or TRBV12-4 with TRBJ2-2; no reliable D call. This CDR3 has 13 residues. V was clipped by 5 bases and J by 5 bases, with 9 bases between them. This chain's CDR3 is CASSPQVTGELFF. The CDR3 DNA reads as TGTGCCAGCAGTCCGCAGGTTACCGGGGAGCTGTTTTTT.

This clonotype occurred many times. The rearrangement links TRBV9 to TRBJ1-2; D remains ambiguous. Between the trimmed V and J ends, which lost 2 bases and 0 bases, there was a span of 11 bases. Germline V lookup: CDR1 SGDLS, CDR2 YYNGEE. The CDR3 runs 15 residues. CDR3 sequence (DNA): TGTGCCAGCAGCGTCTCCCAAGCCCCTAACTATGGCTACACCTTC. This translates into CASSVSQAPNYGYTF. The variable domain in full, completed from reference TRBV9 and TRBJ1-2, reads DSGVTQTPKHLITATGQRVTLRCSPRSGDLSVYWYQQSLDQGLQFLIQYYNGEERAKGNILERFSAQQFPDLHSELNLSSLELGDSALYFCASSVSQAPNYGYTFGSGTRLTVV.

In this sample, this clonotype turned up many times. In DNA form, the CDR3 reads TGCAGTGCTAGAGCTGGACTGGCCAATTCACCCCTCCACTTT. Protein product: CSARAGLANSPLHF. The V call is TRBV20-1, the J call TRBJ1-6; D gene ambiguous. The CDR3 extends over 14 amino acids. Per the germline V gene, CDR1 is DFQATT and CDR2 is SNEGSKA (reference sequence). The V and J ends lost 1 base and 7 bases respectively, with 11 bases between them.

The chain has TRBV28 and TRBJ1-2; D perhaps matches TRBD1 (6 bases). This CDR3 has 11 amino acids. Trimming removed 11 bases from V and 3 bases from J, with 10 bases in between. Germline V gene data show CDR1 as MDHEN and CDR2 as SYDVKM. CDR3 sequence (DNA): TGTGCCTGGGGGCCCCACTATGGCTACACCTTC. This codes for CAWGPHYGYTF.

This clonotype was counted at least ten times. J is TRBJ2-2 and V is TRBV28; D not resolved. This CDR3 is built from 15 residues. Germline CDR1 and CDR2: MDHEN and SYDVKM. With 5 bases removed from V and 4 bases from J, the gap between germline ends came to 14 bases. The CDR3 here is CASSRSVRVTGELFF. CDR3 coding DNA: TGTGCCAGCAGTAGGTCCGTGCGTGTCACCGGGGAGCTGTTTTTT.

In the case of this clonotype: The germline gene is not matched at one end of the junction; a read error may be the cause. The chain has TRBV2 and TRBJ1-2, with a tentative D call TRBD1 (5 bases). Germline V gene sequence: CDR1 SNHLY, CDR2 FYNNEI. The CDR3 length is 13 residues. For the CDR3, the DNA is TGTGCCAGCAGTGTCAGGGACGACTATGGCTACAACTTC. Amino acids: CASSVRDDYGYNF.

This clonotype is a singleton in its sample. This sequence may be a read error, since a much larger clone differs from it by one base. The chain couples TRBV5-4 to TRBJ2-5, with D perhaps TRBD1 or TRBD2 (5 bases each). The germline V gene has CDR1 SGHNT and CDR2 YYREEE (reference sequence). The CDR3 loop spans 13 amino acids. CDR3 in amino acids: CVSSQRGAETQYF. The CDR3, as DNA: TGTGTCAGCAGCCAGAGAGGGGCGGAGACCCAGTACTTC.

This clonotype occurred many times. The rearrangement joins TRBV12-3 or TRBV12-4 to TRBJ2-7; possibly TRBD1 for D (6 bases). The CDR3 is 15 residues long. Between the trimmed V and J ends, which lost 2 bases and 1 base, there was a span of 12 bases. The CDR3 coding sequence is TGTGCCAGCAGTTTACGGACAGCGTTTTCCTACGAGCAGTACTTC. Translated, it gives CASSLRTAFSYEQYF.

This clonotype was observed at least ten times. V and J are TRBV6-1 and TRBJ1-2; possibly TRBD1 for D (5 bases). Trimming stripped 4 bases from V and 3 bases from J, with 12 bases between. From germline, CDR1 is MNHNS and CDR2 SASEGT. The CDR3 totals 14 residues. For the CDR3, the DNA is TGTGCCAGCAGTGGGTGGGACCCGGACTATGGCTACACCTTC. Translated, it gives CASSGWDPDYGYTF.

The chain is built from TRBV11-1 and TRBJ2-5; no firm D call. V lost 5 bases, J lost 5 bases, and 24 bases lay in between. This CDR3 contains 17 residues. CDR1 SGHAT and CDR2 FQDESV come from the germline V gene (reference sequence). The CDR3 DNA reads TGTGCCAGCAGCCTACCATCCCCCAGAGGCATGATTGAGACCCAGTACTTC. Encoded protein: CASSLPSPRGMIETQYF.

The sample holds many counts of this clonotype. J is TRBJ1-5 and V is TRBV30, with TRBD1 matching over 8 bases. The CDR3 has 16 residues. With V trimmed by 3 bases and J by 1 base, 8 bases remained unmatched. Per germline, CDR1 GTSNPN and CDR2 SVGIG (reference sequence). The CDR3 here is CAWSPGGVGSNQPQHF. The CDR3 DNA follows: TGTGCCTGGAGCCCAGGGGGCGTGGGGAGCAATCAGCCCCAGCATTTT. The whole variable domain, filled in from reference TRBV30 and TRBJ1-5, reads SQTIHQWPATLVQPVGSPLSLECTVEGTSNPNLYWYRQAAGRGLQLLFYSVGIGQISSEVPQNLSASRPQDRQFILSSKKLLLSDSGFYLCAWSPGGVGSNQPQHFGDGTRLSIL.

This clonotype was detected only a few times. The genes are TRBV6-2 or TRBV6-3 and TRBJ2-7; D remains ambiguous. The CDR3 runs 19 residues. V lost 7 bases to trimming and J lost 7 bases, with 35 bases between them. Per the germline V gene, CDR1 is MNHEY and CDR2 is SVGEGT. Written as DNA, the CDR3 is TGTGCCAGCACCACACCCCTCGTCCGGCTTGGTGTGAGGCTAGGGGAGCAGTACTTC. Amino acids: CASTTPLVRLGVRLGEQYF.

This clonotype occurred many times. The chain combines TRBV30 with TRBJ1-2, with 10 bases identical to TRBD1. J was trimmed by 6 bases and V by 2 bases; bases with no gene match: 3. CDR1 and CDR2 from the germline V gene are GTSNPN and SVGIG (reference sequence). The CDR3 sequence is 13 residues long. This chain's CDR3 is CAWSPDRGNGYTF. The CDR3 DNA follows: TGTGCCTGGAGTCCGGACAGGGGGAATGGCTACACCTTC.

This clonotype showed up many times. The V and J genes are TRBV4-1 and TRBJ2-7, with 7 bases matching TRBD2. The V gene end was trimmed by 6 bases and the J gene end by 4 bases; junction bases not matched to a gene: 9. The V gene's germline CDR1 is MGHRA and CDR2 YSYEKL. CDR3 length: 14 amino acids. CDR3 DNA sequence: TGCGCCAGCAGGCGTCGTGCGGGACTATACGAGCAGTACTTC. This encodes CASRRRAGLYEQYF.

This clonotype was seen repeatedly, ten times or more. This chain connects TRBV12-3 or TRBV12-4 to TRBJ2-7; D not certain. The CDR3 spans 13 residues. Between the trimmed V and J ends, which lost 4 bases and 7 bases, there was a span of 14 bases. CDR3 sequence: CASSSGSVLEQYF. Written as DNA, the CDR3 is TGTGCCAGCAGTTCCGGATCCGTATTAGAGCAGTACTTC.

This clonotype was observed many times. V usage is TRBV10-3 and J usage is TRBJ1-2, with a tentative D call TRBD1 (5 bases). The CDR3 totals 13 residues. The germline V gene encodes CDR1 ENHRY and CDR2 SYGVKD. Trimming shortened V by 2 bases and J by 6 bases, and 10 bases separated the two germline ends. The CDR3 coding sequence is TGTGCCATCAGTGAGCACGGGGGGGATGGCTACACCTTC. Amino acid sequence: CAISEHGGDGYTF.